The 5 T cell receptor beta chains in this list originate from one sample, sequenced in a study of T cell responses to AZD1222 COVID-19 vaccine. The repertoire was sequenced with immunoSEQ multiplex PCR; TCRdb's copy has only in-frame clones and lacks some. The profile shows approximately 140,000 clones, 80% to 95% of them singletons. The input for sequencing was peripheral blood, taken 28 days after the second AZD1222 dose. The source of these receptors is an adult who received the AZD1222 COVID-19 vaccine.

The chain joins TRBV2 to TRBJ2-7, with TRBD1 identical over 10 bases. The CDR3 loop spans 18 amino acids. V shed 3 bases, J shed 0 bases, and the junction held 11 bases outside the gene matches. Looked up from germline, CDR1 is SNHLY and CDR2 is FYNNEI. In nucleotides, the CDR3 is TGTGCCAGCAGTGACGCGGGACAGGGGCCGCCAAGCTCCTACGAGCAGTACTTC. It translates to CASSDAGQGPPSSYEQYF.

The gene calls are TRBV10-3 and TRBJ2-3, with 8 bases lining up with TRBD2. This CDR3 spans 13 amino acids. Germline trimming cut 8 bases from V and 3 bases from J; bases unmatched to any gene: 4. In germline, CDR1 is ENHRY, CDR2 SYGVKD. This CDR3 is CAIQREKTDTQYF. CDR3 DNA sequence: TGTGCCATCCAGCGGGAGAAAACAGATACGCAGTATTTT.

The chain links TRBV5-1 to TRBJ2-7, with TRBD2 identical over 12 bases. The J segment lost 1 base and the V segment lost 4 bases, leaving 3 bases of the junction unmatched. Germline lookup yields CDR1 SGHRS and CDR2 YFSETQ. This CDR3 region has 15 residues. CDR3 loop: CASSTSGRISYEQYF. The CDR3 DNA sequence: TGCGCCAGCAGCACTAGCGGGAGGATTTCCTACGAGCAGTACTTC. Looking up the rest from reference TRBV5-1 and TRBJ2-7 gives the full variable domain: KAGVTQTPRYLIKTRGQQVTLSCSPISGHRSVSWYQQTPGQGLQFLFEYFSETQRNKGNFPGRFSGRQFSNSRSEMNVSTLELGDSALYLCASSTSGRISYEQYFGPGTRLTVT.

The J gene is TRBJ2-7, the V gene TRBV15; a possible D gene is TRBD2 (5 bases). This CDR3 has 14 amino acids. Trimming removed 0 bases from V and 4 bases from J, with 10 bases in between. Germline V CDR1 and CDR2: LNHNV, YYDKDF (reference sequence). DNA for the CDR3: TGTGCCACCAGCAGAGACCTAGCTGAGTACGAGCAGTACTTC. The encoded protein is CATSRDLAEYEQYF.

The J gene is TRBJ2-5, the V gene TRBV12-3 or TRBV12-4; D possibly corresponds to TRBD1 (5 bases). The ends were cut back, 8 bases at V and 7 bases at J, with 11 bases in the middle. The CDR3 is 11 residues long. As DNA, the CDR3 is TGTGCCAGCCGCAGGGTCGGGACCCAGTACTTC. Translated, it gives CASRRVGTQYF.